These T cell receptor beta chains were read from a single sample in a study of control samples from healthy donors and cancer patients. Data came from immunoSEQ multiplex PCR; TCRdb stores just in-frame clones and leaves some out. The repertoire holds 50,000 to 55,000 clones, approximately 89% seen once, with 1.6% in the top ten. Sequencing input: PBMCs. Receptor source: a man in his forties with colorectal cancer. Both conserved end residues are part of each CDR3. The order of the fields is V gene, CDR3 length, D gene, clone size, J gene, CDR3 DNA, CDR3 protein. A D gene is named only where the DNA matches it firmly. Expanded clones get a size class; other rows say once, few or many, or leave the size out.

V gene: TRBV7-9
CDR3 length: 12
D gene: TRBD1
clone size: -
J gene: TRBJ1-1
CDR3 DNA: TGTGCCAGCAGCTTGGACAGGGTTGAAGCTTTCTTT
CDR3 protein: CASSLDRVEAFF

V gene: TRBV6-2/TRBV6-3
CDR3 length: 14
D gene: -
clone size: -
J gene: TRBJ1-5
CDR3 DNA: TGTGCCAGCAGTTACTGGCCGGAAAATCAGCCCCAGCATTTT
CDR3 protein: CASSYWPENQPQHF

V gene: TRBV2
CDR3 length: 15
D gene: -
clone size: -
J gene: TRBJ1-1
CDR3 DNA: TGTGCCAGCAGCTGGCTTGGGACGGCGAACACTGAAGCTTTCTTT
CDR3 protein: CASSWLGTANTEAFF

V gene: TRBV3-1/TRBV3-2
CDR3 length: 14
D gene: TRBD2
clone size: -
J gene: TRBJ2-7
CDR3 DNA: TGTGCCAGCAGCCAGTCCGGGGGGGGAAGCGAGCAGTACTTC
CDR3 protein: CASSQSGGGSEQYF

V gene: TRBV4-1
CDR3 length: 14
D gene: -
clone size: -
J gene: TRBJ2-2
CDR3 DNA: TGCGCCAGCAGCCAGAACAGGGTTGCGGGGGAGCTGTTTTTT
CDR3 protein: CASSQNRVAGELFF

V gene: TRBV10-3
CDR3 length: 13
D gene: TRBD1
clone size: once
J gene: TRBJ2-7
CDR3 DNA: TGTGCCATCAGCGACCGGGACAGCAACGAGCAGTACTTC
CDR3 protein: CAISDRDSNEQYF

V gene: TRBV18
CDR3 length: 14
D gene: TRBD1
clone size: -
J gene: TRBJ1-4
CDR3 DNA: TGTGCCAGCTCACAGGGGGCCGCTAATGAAAAACTGTTTTTT
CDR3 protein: CASSQGAANEKLFF

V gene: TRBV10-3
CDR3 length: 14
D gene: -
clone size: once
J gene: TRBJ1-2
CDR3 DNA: TGTGCCATCAGTGAAGGCCCGAGGAACTATGGCTACACCTTC
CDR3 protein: CAISEGPRNYGYTF

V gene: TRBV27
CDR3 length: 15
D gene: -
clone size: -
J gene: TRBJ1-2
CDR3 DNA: TGTGCCAGCAGTCCGCGGCGGGGTAAGGGCTATGGCTACACCTTC
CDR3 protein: CASSPRRGKGYGYTF

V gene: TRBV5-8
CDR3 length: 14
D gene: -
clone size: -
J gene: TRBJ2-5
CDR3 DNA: TGTGCCAGCAGCTCGGACGCCCTGGCGGGGACCCAGTACTTC
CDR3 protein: CASSSDALAGTQYF

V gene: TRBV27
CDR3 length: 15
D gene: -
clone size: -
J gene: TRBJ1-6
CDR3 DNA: TGTGCCAGCAGTTTTATGGGAGCCTATAATTCACCCCTCCACTTT
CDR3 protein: CASSFMGAYNSPLHF

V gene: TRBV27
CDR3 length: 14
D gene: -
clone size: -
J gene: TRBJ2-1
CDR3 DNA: TGTGCCAGCAGGTTTCTAGCGACCTACAATGAGCAGTTCTTC
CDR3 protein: CASRFLATYNEQFF

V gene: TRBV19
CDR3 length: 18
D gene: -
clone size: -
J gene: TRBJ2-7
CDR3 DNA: TGTGCCAGTAGGGGGACAGGGTTTCTAGGACTAGCGAGGGACGAGCAGTACTTC
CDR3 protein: CASRGTGFLGLARDEQYF

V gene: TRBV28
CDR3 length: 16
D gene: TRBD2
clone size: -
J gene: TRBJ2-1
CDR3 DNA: TGTGCCAGCAGTTTAACGACTAGCGGGACCTACAATGAGCAGTTCTTC
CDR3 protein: CASSLTTSGTYNEQFF

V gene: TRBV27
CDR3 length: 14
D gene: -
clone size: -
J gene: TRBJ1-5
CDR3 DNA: TGTGCCAGCAGTAGGACAGTTGGAGATCAGCCCCAGCATTTT
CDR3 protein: CASSRTVGDQPQHF

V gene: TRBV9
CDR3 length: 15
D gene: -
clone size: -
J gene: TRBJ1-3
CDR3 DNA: TGTGCCAGCAGCGTGGGACACGTCTCTGGAAACACCATATATTTT
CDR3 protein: CASSVGHVSGNTIYF

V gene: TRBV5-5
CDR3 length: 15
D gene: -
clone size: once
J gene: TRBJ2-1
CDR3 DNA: TGTGCCAGCAGCTTGGTAGACTCTAGCTTCAATGAGCAGTTCTTC
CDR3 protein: CASSLVDSSFNEQFF

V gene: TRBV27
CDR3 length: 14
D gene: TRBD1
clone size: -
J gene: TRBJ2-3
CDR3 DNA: TGTGCCAGCAGTTTCGACAGGGGGAGTAAAACGCAGTATTTT
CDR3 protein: CASSFDRGSKTQYF

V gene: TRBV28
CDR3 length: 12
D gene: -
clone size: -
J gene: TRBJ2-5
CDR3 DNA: TGTGCCAGCACCAGCGCCCAAGAGACCCAGTACTTC
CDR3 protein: CASTSAQETQYF

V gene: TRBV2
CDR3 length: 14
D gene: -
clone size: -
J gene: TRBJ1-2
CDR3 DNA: TGTGCCAGATTAGACAGAGAAATTAACTATGGCTACACCTTC
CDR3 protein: CARLDREINYGYTF

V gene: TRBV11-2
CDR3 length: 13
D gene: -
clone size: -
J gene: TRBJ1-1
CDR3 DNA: TGTGCCAGCAGCTCCCGGACACAACCTGAAGCTTTCTTT
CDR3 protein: CASSSRTQPEAFF

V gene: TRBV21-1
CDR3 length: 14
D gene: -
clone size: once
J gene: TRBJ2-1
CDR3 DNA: TGTGCCGAGGTCGGCGGGAAAGAGGCCAATGAGCAGTTCTTC
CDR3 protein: CAEVGGKEANEQFF

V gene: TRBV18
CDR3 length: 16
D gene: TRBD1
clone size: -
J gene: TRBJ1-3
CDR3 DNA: TGTGCCAGCTCACCACCCATAACAGGGGCTGGAAACACCATATATTTT
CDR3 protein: CASSPPITGAGNTIYF

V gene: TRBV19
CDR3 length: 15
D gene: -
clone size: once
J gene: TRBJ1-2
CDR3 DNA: TGTGCCAGTAGTATCAGCGGTGCTGCTAACTATGGCTACACCTTC
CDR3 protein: CASSISGAANYGYTF

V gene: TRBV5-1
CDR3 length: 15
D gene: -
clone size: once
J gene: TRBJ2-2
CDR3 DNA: TGCGCCAGCAGCCAAAGCGTCGCGAACACCGGGGAGCTGTTTTTT
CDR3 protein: CASSQSVANTGELFF

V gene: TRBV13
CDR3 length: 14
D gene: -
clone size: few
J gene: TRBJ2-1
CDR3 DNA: TGTGCCAGCAGCTCACGGACCCGAAGGAATGAGCAGTTCTTC
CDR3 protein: CASSSRTRRNEQFF

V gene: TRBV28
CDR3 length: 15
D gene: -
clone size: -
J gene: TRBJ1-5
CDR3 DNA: TGTGCCAGCAGAGACTGGGATTTTCGCAATCAGCCCCAGCATTTT
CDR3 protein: CASRDWDFRNQPQHF

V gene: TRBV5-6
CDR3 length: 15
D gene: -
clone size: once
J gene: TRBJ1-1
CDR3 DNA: TGTGCCAGCAGCCCTTTAGGGGGGGGTTCCACTGAAGCTTTCTTT
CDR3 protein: CASSPLGGGSTEAFF

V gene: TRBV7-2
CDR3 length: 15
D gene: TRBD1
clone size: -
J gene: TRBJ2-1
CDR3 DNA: TGTGCCAGCAGCACCCGGACAGGCTCCTACAATGAGCAGTTCTTC
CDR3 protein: CASSTRTGSYNEQFF

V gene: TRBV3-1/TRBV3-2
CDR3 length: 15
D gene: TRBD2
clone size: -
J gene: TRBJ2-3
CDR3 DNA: TGTGCCAGCAGCCAACTAGCGGCTAGCACAGATACGCAGTATTTT
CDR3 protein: CASSQLAASTDTQYF

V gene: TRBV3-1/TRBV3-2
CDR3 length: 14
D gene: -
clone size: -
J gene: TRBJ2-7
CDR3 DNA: TGTGCCAGCAGCCAAGATCTATCTATTCACGAGCAGTACTTC
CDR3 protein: CASSQDLSIHEQYF

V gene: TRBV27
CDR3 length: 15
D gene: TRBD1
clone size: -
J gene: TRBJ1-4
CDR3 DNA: TGTGCCAGCAGTTACGACAGGGGGCGAGAAGAAAAACTGTTTTTT
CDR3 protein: CASSYDRGREEKLFF

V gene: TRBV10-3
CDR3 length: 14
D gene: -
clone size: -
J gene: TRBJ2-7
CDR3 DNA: TGTGCCATCAGTCCGAGCGGACTCTCCTACGAGCAGTACTTC
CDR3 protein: CAISPSGLSYEQYF

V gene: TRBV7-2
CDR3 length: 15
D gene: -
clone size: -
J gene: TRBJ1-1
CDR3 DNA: TGTGCCAGCAGCTTAGAGGCCAGGGGAGGTGGAGAAGCTTTCTTT
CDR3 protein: CASSLEARGGGEAFF

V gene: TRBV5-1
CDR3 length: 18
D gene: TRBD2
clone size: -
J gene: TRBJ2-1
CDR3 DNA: TGCGCCAGCACCACGGGACTAGCTTCAGTGAGCTCCTACAATGAGCAGTTCTTC
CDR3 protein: CASTTGLASVSSYNEQFF

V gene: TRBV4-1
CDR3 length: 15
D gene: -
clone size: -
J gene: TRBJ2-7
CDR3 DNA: TGCGCCAGCAGCCAAGGAGACAGTCTCGCCTACGAGCAGTACTTC
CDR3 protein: CASSQGDSLAYEQYF

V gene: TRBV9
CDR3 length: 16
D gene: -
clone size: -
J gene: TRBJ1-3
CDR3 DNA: TGTGCCAGCAGCGCCCAACGTGGGGGGCACGGAAACACCATATATTTT
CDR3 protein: CASSAQRGGHGNTIYF

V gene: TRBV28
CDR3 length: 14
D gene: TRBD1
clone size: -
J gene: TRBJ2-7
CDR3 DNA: TGTGCCAGCAGTTTATCTTACAGGGGGCACGAGCAGTACTTC
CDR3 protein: CASSLSYRGHEQYF

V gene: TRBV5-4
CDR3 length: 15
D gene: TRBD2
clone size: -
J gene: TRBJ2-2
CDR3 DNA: TGTGCCAGCAGCATCGCTAGCGGTAACACCGGGGAGCTGTTTTTT
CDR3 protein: CASSIASGNTGELFF

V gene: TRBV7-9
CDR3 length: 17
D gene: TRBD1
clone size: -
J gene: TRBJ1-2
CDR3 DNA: TGTGCCAGCAGCTCGGGGCCGAGAACTACAGGGGGCTATGGCTACACCTTC
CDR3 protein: CASSSGPRTTGGYGYTF

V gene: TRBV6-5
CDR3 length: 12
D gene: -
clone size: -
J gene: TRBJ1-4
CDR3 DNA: TGTGCCAGCACGGACAGAGATGAAAAACTGTTTTTT
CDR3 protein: CASTDRDEKLFF